The T cell receptor (beta chain) under discussion was sequenced for a study of technical replicates of blood from a handful of donors. The CDR3 runs 14 residues. The ends were cut back, 6 bases at V and 3 bases at J, with 15 bases in the middle. Germline CDR1 is MNHEY and CDR2 is SVGAGI. Sequenced by immunoSEQ multiplex PCR; TCRdb stores in-frame clones only, minus some. The data contain more than 65,000 clones, more than 90% of them singletons. The TCR comes from a human donor in good health. The material sequenced was T cells isolated from PBMCs. The J gene is TRBJ2-7, the V gene TRBV6-5; perhaps TRBD2 as D (5 bases). The chain's CDR3 is CASRPISSSYEQYF. Here the CDR3 DNA reads TGTGCCAGCAGGCCCATTTCTAGCAGCTACGAGCAGTACTTC.